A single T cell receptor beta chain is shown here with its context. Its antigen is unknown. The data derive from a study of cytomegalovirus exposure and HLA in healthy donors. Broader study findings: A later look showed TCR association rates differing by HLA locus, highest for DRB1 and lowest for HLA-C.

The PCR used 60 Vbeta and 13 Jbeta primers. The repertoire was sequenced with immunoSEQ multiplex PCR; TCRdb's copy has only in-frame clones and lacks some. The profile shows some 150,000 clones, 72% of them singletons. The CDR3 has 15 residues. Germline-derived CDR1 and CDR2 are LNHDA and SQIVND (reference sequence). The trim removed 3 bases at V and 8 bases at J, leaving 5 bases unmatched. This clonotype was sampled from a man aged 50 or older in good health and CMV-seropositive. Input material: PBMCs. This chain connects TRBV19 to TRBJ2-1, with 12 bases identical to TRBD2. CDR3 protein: CASSISSGGAHEQFF. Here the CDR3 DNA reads TGTGCCAGTAGTATCTCTAGCGGGGGGGCCCATGAGCAGTTCTTC.